This T cell receptor (beta chain) was identified in a study of spatial heterogeneity in lung cancer. Across the whole study: TCR transcript abundance in tumor regions was strongly correlated with the T cell module score obtained from matched bulk RNA-seq. Every unique TCR and UMI combination, on average, appeared more than ten times in raw reads.

In its sample, this clonotype ranks as medium-sized. What it recognizes is unknown. One entry per CDR3 protein results from TCRdb running MiXCR on the 5' RACE reads. The repertoire holds under 13,000 distinct CDR3 sequences, with approximately 8% as singletons. Study-level findings and limits: Coverage of tumor T cells, by estimate, reached approximately 7% for alpha chains and 11% to 15% for beta chains. Tumor mutation counts were tracked by expanded intratumoral alpha and beta TCR counts.

The time point: sample taken at primary tumor resection. Whole RNA, which was extracted from tumor, nontumor lung tissue or frozen PBMC, was sequenced without any cell sorting. Sequenced here: lung tumor tissue, sampled at surgery. This TCR was sampled from a female donor with early-stage non-small cell lung cancer.

Here the CDR3 reads CASTTTQYGYTF. CDR3 DNA: TGTGCCAGCACCACTACCCAATATGGCTACACCTTC. J is TRBJ1-2 and V is TRBV28; D gene ambiguous. V lost 7 bases and J 5 bases, leaving 11 bases between the germline ends. Germline CDR1 and CDR2: MDHEN and SYDVKM. The CDR3 spans 12 residues.